These 29 T cell receptor beta chains share one sample of origin, sequenced in a study of blood T cell repertoires in COVID-19. Only in-frame clones appear in the TCRdb table, and some are missing; sequencing was by immunoSEQ multiplex PCR. This sample has over 110,000 clones, with 80% to 85% found just once. The sequenced material came from PBMCs or T cells enriched from blood (not recorded which). The receptors derive from a middle-aged man with acute COVID-19.

The chain has TRBV7-8 and TRBJ1-1; 11 nucleotides align to TRBD1. This CDR3 contains 16 residues. V lost 5 bases to trimming and J lost 3 bases; unmatched junction nucleotides: 8. Germline V gives CDR1 SGHVS, CDR2 FQNEAQ. The CDR3 nucleotides are TGTGCCAGCAGCCCTCGGACAGGGGGCGCAGACACTGAAGCTTTCTTT. Protein: CASSPRTGGADTEAFF.

The gene calls are TRBV5-6 and TRBJ2-5; the match to TRBD2 covers 7 bases. The CDR3 is made up of 16 amino acids. Germline V gives CDR1 SGHDT, CDR2 YYEEEE. Trimming cost V 3 bases and J 4 bases; bases outside gene matches: 12. The CDR3 is CASSWGVGRSGETQYF. The CDR3 bases are TGTGCCAGCAGCTGGGGAGTCGGGAGGAGTGGAGAGACCCAGTACTTC. Supplemented by reference TRBV5-6 and TRBJ2-5, the full variable domain reads DAGVTQSPTHLIKTRGQQVTLRCSPKSGHDTVSWYQQALGQGPQFIFQYYEEEERQRGNFPDRFSGHQFPNYSSELNVNALLLGDSALYLCASSWGVGRSGETQYFGPGTRLLVL.

This clone was detected once. The gene calls are TRBV7-2 and TRBJ2-3, with TRBD2 identical over 8 bases. The J segment lost 3 bases and the V segment lost 2 bases, leaving 10 bases of the junction unmatched. CDR1 and CDR2 from the germline V gene are SGHTA and FQGNSA. The CDR3 covers 17 residues. The CDR3 reads CASSLLGRARRTDTQYF. CDR3 bases: TGTGCCAGCAGCTTACTCGGGAGGGCCAGAAGGACAGATACGCAGTATTTT.

The chain recombines TRBV28 with TRBJ2-7; a possible D gene is TRBD2 (7 bases). V dropped 5 bases and J dropped 4 bases, with 12 bases sitting between them. Germline V gives CDR1 MDHEN, CDR2 SYDVKM. The CDR3 covers 13 residues. DNA of the CDR3: TGTGCCAGCAGTAGAGGGAGGGGGTACGAGCAGTACTTC. Protein product: CASSRGRGYEQYF. Full variable domain (rest looked up from reference TRBV28 and TRBJ2-7): DVKVTQSSRYLVKRTGEKVFLECVQDMDHENMFWYRQDPGLGLRLIYFSYDVKMKEKGDIPEGYSVSREKKERFSLILESASTNQTSMYLCASSRGRGYEQYFGPGTRLTVT.

The CDR3 bases are TGCAGTGCTAGTAAAGGACTAGCGGGAGGTACCGGGGAGCTGTTTTTT. This translates into CSASKGLAGGTGELFF. V gene TRBV20-1 combines with J gene TRBJ2-2; TRBD2 matches 14 bases. With 3 bases clipped from V and 5 bases from J, the junction kept 5 bases outside the gene matches. Germline V CDR1 and CDR2: DFQATT, SNEGSKA (reference sequence). The CDR3 totals 16 residues.

The V and J genes are TRBV28 and TRBJ1-2, with D possibly being TRBD1 (5 bases). Deletions cut 3 bases from V and 4 bases from J, with 12 bases between. The CDR3 covers 14 residues. The germline V gene encodes CDR1 MDHEN and CDR2 SYDVKM. DNA for the CDR3: TGTGCCAGCAGTTTCTATCGACAGACCTATGGCTACACCTTC. As protein: CASSFYRQTYGYTF.

The chain uses TRBV6-5 and TRBJ1-3; perhaps TRBD1 as D (5 bases). Germline V gene lookup returns CDR1 MNHEY and CDR2 SVGAGI. V lost 7 bases to trimming and J lost 2 bases, with 12 bases between them. The CDR3 totals 14 residues. The CDR3 is CASTTGRAGNTIYF. CDR3 DNA: TGTGCCAGCACCACGGGCAGGGCTGGAAACACCATATATTTT.

This clone has a single count. The rearrangement joins TRBV6-5 to TRBJ2-2; D gene ambiguous. With 5 bases removed from V and 6 bases from J, the gap between germline ends came to 10 bases. The CDR3 covers 13 residues. Germline lookup yields CDR1 MNHEY and CDR2 SVGAGI. CDR3 nucleotide sequence: TGTGCCAGCAGTCGTACGGGTGCCGGGGAGCTGTTTTTT. Its protein product is CASSRTGAGELFF.

V usage is TRBV5-4 and J usage is TRBJ2-7; the match to TRBD2 covers 10 bases. V was pared by 4 bases and J by 1 base, with 11 bases of the junction left unmatched. There are 17 residues in the CDR3. CDR1 is SGHNT, CDR2 YYREEE, per germline (reference sequence). The CDR3 region is CASSKLAGRSWSYEQYF. CDR3 DNA: TGTGCCAGCAGCAAACTAGCGGGGAGGAGCTGGTCCTACGAGCAGTACTTC. The full variable domain, rest sourced from reference TRBV5-4 and TRBJ2-7, is ETGVTQSPTHLIKTRGQQVTLRCSSQSGHNTVSWYQQALGQGPQFIFQYYREEENGRGNFPPRFSGLQFPNYSSELNVNALELDDSALYLCASSKLAGRSWSYEQYFGPGTRLTVT.

The CDR3 sequence: CASSPGVGGYTF. The CDR3 DNA is TGTGCCAGCAGCCCGGGGGTGGGCGGCTACACCTTC. J is TRBJ1-2 and V is TRBV25-1; perhaps TRBD1 as D (5 bases). Trimming shortened V by 6 bases and J by 8 bases, and 13 bases separated the two germline ends. The CDR3 runs to 12 residues. The germline gives CDR1 MGHDK, CDR2 SYGVNS.

This chain connects TRBV6-5 to TRBJ1-4; D might be TRBD1 (6 bases). The germline V gene encodes CDR1 MNHEY and CDR2 SVGAGI. V was trimmed by 6 bases and J by 6 bases, leaving 17 bases between them. There are 15 residues in the CDR3. The CDR3 protein is CASSPGRGVDEKLFF. CDR3 DNA: TGTGCCAGCAGCCCCGGGAGGGGGGTCGATGAAAAACTGTTTTTT.

This chain connects TRBV2 to TRBJ2-5; TRBD1 agrees at 12 bases. CDR1 and CDR2 from the germline V gene are SNHLY and FYNNEI. Losses at the gene ends were 6 bases for V and 2 bases for J; bases not matched to a gene: 7. The CDR3 runs 16 residues. This chain's CDR3 is CASSPGDRGRQETQYF. In nucleotides, the CDR3 is TGTGCCAGCAGCCCGGGGGACAGGGGGCGTCAAGAGACCCAGTACTTC.

This chain links TRBV3-1 (or the pseudogene TRBV3-2) with TRBJ2-5; 9 nucleotides agree with TRBD2. The J segment lost 6 bases and the V segment lost 4 bases, leaving 12 bases of the junction unmatched. CDR1 and CDR2 from the germline V gene are LGHDT and YNNKEL (reference sequence). The CDR3 covers 16 residues. The CDR3 sequence is CASSLGGRGGRKTQYF. The CDR3 DNA reads TGTGCCAGCAGCCTTGGAGGGCGGGGGGGCCGGAAGACCCAGTACTTC.

This chain joins TRBV7-8 and TRBJ1-2, with D unresolved. The CDR3 spans 14 residues. Germline V gene sequence: CDR1 SGHVS, CDR2 FQNEAQ. V was cut by 5 bases and J by 7 bases, with 17 bases left in between. CDR3 sequence reads: CASSHYYRDGGYTF. For the CDR3, the DNA is TGTGCCAGCAGCCACTACTATCGTGATGGTGGCTACACCTTC.

The CDR3 bases are TGTGCCAGCAGCTCTTATGGACAGGGAGTTTGGATTGGTGGCTACACCTTC. It translates to CASSSYGQGVWIGGYTF. The V and J genes are TRBV5-6 and TRBJ1-2; 8 bases align to TRBD1. The CDR3 has 17 residues. V was pared by 3 bases and J by 7 bases, with 17 bases of the junction left unmatched. Germline CDR1 and CDR2: SGHDT and YYEEEE.

The V and J genes are TRBV28 and TRBJ2-7; 8 bases are shared with TRBD2. Per the germline V gene, CDR1 is MDHEN and CDR2 is SYDVKM. This CDR3 has 15 residues. The V and J ends lost 8 bases and 3 bases, in that order; junction bases with no gene match: 12. DNA of the CDR3: TGTGCCAGCTCGGGGGGGTTCGATTGGGTCTACGAGCAGTACTTC. Its protein product is CASSGGFDWVYEQYF.

In its sample, this clone was seen a few times. This chain joins TRBV19 and TRBJ1-6; TRBD1 might be the D (5 bases). V lost 6 bases and J 6 bases, leaving 18 bases between the germline ends. This CDR3 region has 16 residues. The germline V gene has CDR1 LNHDA and CDR2 SQIVND (reference sequence). This CDR3 is CASSRAGGDRNSPLHF. The DNA for the CDR3 is TGTGCCAGTAGCCGGGCCGGAGGGGACCGTAATTCACCCCTCCACTTT.

V is TRBV24-1 and J is TRBJ1-1; tentatively, D is TRBD1 (5 bases). Trimming removed 4 bases at V and 7 bases at J, with 15 bases between. The CDR3 contains 14 residues. From germline, CDR1 is KGHDR and CDR2 SFDVKD. CDR3 nucleotide sequence: TGTGCCACCAGTGACGCTTCAGGGCAGGGTGAAGCTTTCTTT. Its translation: CATSDASGQGEAFF.

This sequence joins TRBV19 and TRBJ1-2; possibly TRBD1 for D (6 bases). The V and J ends lost 4 bases and 4 bases respectively, with 13 bases between them. The CDR3 spans 14 residues. Germline V gene sequence: CDR1 LNHDA, CDR2 SQIVND (reference sequence). As DNA, the CDR3 is TGTGCCAGTAGTACCGGGGACAACGGCTATGGCTACACCTTC. This codes for CASSTGDNGYGYTF.

V is TRBV5-1 and J is TRBJ2-1, with TRBD2 matching 7 bases. The germline CDR1 and CDR2 sequences are SGHRS and YFSETQ. This CDR3 contains 16 residues. Germline trimming cut 0 bases from V and 0 bases from J; bases unmatched to any gene: 3. The CDR3 region is CASSLGAGNSYNEQFF. CDR3 DNA: TGCGCCAGCAGCTTGGGAGCGGGAAACTCCTACAATGAGCAGTTCTTC.

This clone has a single count. The rearrangement uses TRBV30 and TRBJ1-1; no clear D. This CDR3 has 15 amino acids. Germline loops: CDR1 GTSNPN, CDR2 SVGIG (reference sequence). Trimming shortened V by 2 bases and J by 2 bases, and 15 bases separated the two germline ends. CDR3 sequence: CAWSPPRYSNTEAFF. The CDR3, as DNA: TGTGCCTGGAGTCCGCCAAGGTACAGTAACACTGAAGCTTTCTTT.

This chain's CDR3 is CASSPAGGPVETQYF. DNA of the CDR3: TGCGCCAGCAGCCCAGCGGGAGGGCCTGTGGAGACCCAGTACTTC. V usage is TRBV4-1 and J usage is TRBJ2-5; 10 bases are a match to TRBD2. The CDR3 consists of 15 residues. The V segment lost 4 bases and the J segment 5 bases; nucleotides outside the gene matches: 7. Germline CDR1 MGHRA, CDR2 YSYEKL.

This chain joins TRBV19 and TRBJ2-7; 8 positions match TRBD2. This CDR3 spans 15 amino acids. The V and J ends lost 5 bases and 5 bases, in that order; junction bases with no gene match: 11. Germline V lookup: CDR1 LNHDA, CDR2 SQIVND (reference sequence). The CDR3 nucleotides are TGTGCCAGTAGTCTCTCCCCGGGAGGGACTGACGAGCAGTACTTC. It yields the protein CASSLSPGGTDEQYF.

The chain is built from TRBV12-3 or TRBV12-4 and TRBJ1-1, with TRBD1 as a possible D gene (5 bases). The V end lost 8 bases, the J end lost 5 bases, and 12 bases lay between the germline ends. The CDR3 runs 12 residues. The CDR3 DNA follows: TGTGCCAGCTCTAAAAAGGGGACTGAAGCTTTCTTT. Translation gives CASSKKGTEAFF.

This sequence joins TRBV9 and TRBJ2-1; TRBD1 matches 10 bases. V trimming: 4 bases; J trimming: 7 bases; junction bases outside the gene matches: 8. The CDR3 sequence is 15 residues long. The germline V gene has CDR1 SGDLS and CDR2 YYNGEE. The CDR3 region has the DNA TGTGCCAGCAGCTTCCGGGACAGGGGTTGGAATGAGCAGTTCTTC. Protein sequence: CASSFRDRGWNEQFF.

This rearrangement joins TRBV28 to TRBJ1-2; a weak D match, TRBD1 (5 bases). The germline V and J ends were trimmed by 3 bases and 7 bases, with 15 bases remaining between them. Germline V gene sequence: CDR1 MDHEN, CDR2 SYDVKM. This CDR3 has 14 amino acids. CDR3 in DNA: TGTGCCAGCAGTTTCCGGGGGTCAGGTGGTGGCTACACCTTC. The encoded protein is CASSFRGSGGGYTF.

The V call is TRBV4-3, the J call TRBJ1-2; D perhaps matches TRBD1 (6 bases). The V and J ends lost 3 bases and 4 bases respectively, with 15 bases between them. The CDR3 has 15 residues. Germline values: CDR1 LGHNA, CDR2 YSLEER. This chain's CDR3 is CASSHRGQRLYGYTF. The DNA of the CDR3 is TGCGCCAGCAGCCACCGCGGACAGCGACTCTATGGCTACACCTTC.

About this clone: The junction shows a germline mismatch at one end, possibly a read error. The chain joins TRBV6-6 to TRBJ1-2; D remains ambiguous. CDR1 and CDR2 from the germline V gene are MNHNY and SVGAGI (reference sequence). CDR3 size: 11 residues. CDR3 bases: TGTGCCAGCAGTTCCGACGGGATTCCTCTCTTC. Its protein product is CASSSDGIPLF.

This clone appeared once. The chain has TRBV19 and TRBJ2-1; tentatively, D is TRBD2 (7 bases). The CDR3 totals 18 residues. The V gene's germline CDR1 is LNHDA and CDR2 SQIVND (reference sequence). V was trimmed by 4 bases and J by 2 bases, leaving 21 bases between them. The CDR3 loop is CASSTTGGGEGAYNEQFF. The CDR3 region has the DNA TGTGCCAGTAGTACCACCGGGGGCGGGGAGGGGGCCTACAATGAGCAGTTCTTC.